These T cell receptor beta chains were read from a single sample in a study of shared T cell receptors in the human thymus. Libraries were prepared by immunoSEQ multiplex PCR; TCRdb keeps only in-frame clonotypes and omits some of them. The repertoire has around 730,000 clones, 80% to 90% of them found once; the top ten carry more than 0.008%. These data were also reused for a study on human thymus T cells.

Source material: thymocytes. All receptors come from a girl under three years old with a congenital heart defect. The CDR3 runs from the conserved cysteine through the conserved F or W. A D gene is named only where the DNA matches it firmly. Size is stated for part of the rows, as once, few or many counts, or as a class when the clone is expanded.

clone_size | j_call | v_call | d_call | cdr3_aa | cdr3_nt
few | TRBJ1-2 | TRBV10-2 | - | CASRTGRDGYTF | TGCGCCAGCAGAACAGGCCGGGATGGCTACACCTTC
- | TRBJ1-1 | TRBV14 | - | CASSHSHRDSTEAFF | TGTGCCAGCAGCCATAGCCACAGGGATAGCACTGAAGCTTTCTTT
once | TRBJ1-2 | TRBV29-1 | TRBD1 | CSVGTGVNYGYTF | TGCAGCGTCGGGACAGGGGTAAACTATGGCTACACCTTC
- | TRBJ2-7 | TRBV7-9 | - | CASSSRVITYEQYF | TGTGCCAGCAGCTCCAGGGTAATCACCTACGAGCAGTACTTC
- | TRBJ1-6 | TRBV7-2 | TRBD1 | CASGTGGSSPLHF | TGTGCCAGCGGCACAGGGGGGAGTTCACCCCTCCACTTT
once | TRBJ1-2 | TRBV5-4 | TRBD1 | CASSLDRQGAIYGYTF | TGTGCCAGCAGCTTGGATAGACAGGGGGCCATCTATGGCTACACCTTC
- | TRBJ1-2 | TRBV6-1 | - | CASSAPGAGNGYTF | TGTGCCAGCAGTGCACCAGGAGCGGGGAATGGCTACACCTTC
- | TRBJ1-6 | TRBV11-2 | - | CASSLVRDRAPLHF | TGTGCCAGCAGCTTAGTGAGGGATCGGGCACCCCTCCACTTT
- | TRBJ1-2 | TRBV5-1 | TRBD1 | CASRTGNNYGYTF | TGCGCCAGCAGGACAGGGAATAACTATGGCTACACCTTC
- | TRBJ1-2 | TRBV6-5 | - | CASSQGRGYGYTF | TGTGCCAGCAGTCAGGGTAGGGGCTATGGCTACACCTTC
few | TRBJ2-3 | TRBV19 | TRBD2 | CASTASGGSADTQYF | TGTGCCAGTACCGCGTCCGGGGGGTCAGCAGATACGCAGTATTTT
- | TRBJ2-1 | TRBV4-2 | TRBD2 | CASSHRAAGGDYNEQFF | TGTGCCAGCAGCCATCGCGCAGCGGGGGGGGACTACAATGAGCAGTTCTTC
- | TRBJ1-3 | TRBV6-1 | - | CASTLQILSGNTIYF | TGTGCCAGCACCCTACAGATCCTCTCTGGAAACACCATATATTTT
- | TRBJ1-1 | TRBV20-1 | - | CSANGNTEAFF | TGCAGTGCTAACGGGAACACTGAAGCTTTCTTT
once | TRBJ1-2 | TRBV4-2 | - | CASSRRRDYNYGYTF | TGTGCCAGCAGCCGACGACGGGATTATAACTATGGCTACACCTTC
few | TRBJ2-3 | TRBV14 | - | CASSQESTDTQYF | TGTGCCAGCAGCCAAGAGTCTACAGATACGCAGTATTTT